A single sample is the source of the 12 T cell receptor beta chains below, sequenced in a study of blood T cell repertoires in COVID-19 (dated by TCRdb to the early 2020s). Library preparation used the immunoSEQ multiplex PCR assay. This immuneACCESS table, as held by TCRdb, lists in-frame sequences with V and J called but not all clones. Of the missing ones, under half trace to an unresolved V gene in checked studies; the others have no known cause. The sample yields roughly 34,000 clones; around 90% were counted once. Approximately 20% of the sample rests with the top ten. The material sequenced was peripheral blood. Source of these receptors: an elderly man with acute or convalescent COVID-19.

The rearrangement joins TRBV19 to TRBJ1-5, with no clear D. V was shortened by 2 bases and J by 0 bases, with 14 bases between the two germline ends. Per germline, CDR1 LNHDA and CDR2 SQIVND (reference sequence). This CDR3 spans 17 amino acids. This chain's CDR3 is CASSIRGSVYSNQPQHF. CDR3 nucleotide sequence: TGTGCCAGTAGTATAAGAGGTTCTGTATATAGCAATCAGCCCCAGCATTTT. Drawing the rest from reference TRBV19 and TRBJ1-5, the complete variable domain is DGGITQSPKYLFRKEGQNVTLSCEQNLNHDAMYWYRQDPGQGLRLIYYSQIVNDFQKGDIAEGYSVSREKKESFPLTVTSAQKNPTAFYLCASSIRGSVYSNQPQHFGDGTRLSIL.

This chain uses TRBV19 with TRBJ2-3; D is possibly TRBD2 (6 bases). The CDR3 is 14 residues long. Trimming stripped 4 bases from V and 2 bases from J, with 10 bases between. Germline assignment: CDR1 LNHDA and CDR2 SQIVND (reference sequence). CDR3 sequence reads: CASSNGGITDTQYF. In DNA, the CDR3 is TGTGCCAGTAGTAATGGGGGGATCACAGATACGCAGTATTTT.

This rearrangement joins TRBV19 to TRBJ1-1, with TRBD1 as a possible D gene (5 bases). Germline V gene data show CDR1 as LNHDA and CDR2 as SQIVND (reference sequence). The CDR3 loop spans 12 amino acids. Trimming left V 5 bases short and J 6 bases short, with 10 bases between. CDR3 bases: TGTGCCAGTAGTCCAATACAGGCTGAAGCTTTCTTT. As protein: CASSPIQAEAFF.

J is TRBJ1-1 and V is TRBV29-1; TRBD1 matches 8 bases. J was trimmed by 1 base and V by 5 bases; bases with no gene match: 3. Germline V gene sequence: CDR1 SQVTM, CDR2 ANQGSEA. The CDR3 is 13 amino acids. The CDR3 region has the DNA TGCAGCGTTCGGGACAGGACGAACACTGAAGCTTTCTTT. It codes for CSVRDRTNTEAFF.

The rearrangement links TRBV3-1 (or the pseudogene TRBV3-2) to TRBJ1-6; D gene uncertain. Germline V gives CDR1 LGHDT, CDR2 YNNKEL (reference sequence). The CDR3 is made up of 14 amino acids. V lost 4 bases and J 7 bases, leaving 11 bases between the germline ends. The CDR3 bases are TGTGCCAGCAGCCCGGGGTGGTCAAATTCACCCCTCCACTTT. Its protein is CASSPGWSNSPLHF.

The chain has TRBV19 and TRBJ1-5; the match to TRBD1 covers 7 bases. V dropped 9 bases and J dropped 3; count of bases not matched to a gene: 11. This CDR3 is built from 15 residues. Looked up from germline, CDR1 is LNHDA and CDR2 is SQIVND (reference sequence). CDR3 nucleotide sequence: TGTGCCAGCGACATAGGACAGGCCTTCAATCAGCCCCAGCATTTT. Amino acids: CASDIGQAFNQPQHF.

In nucleotides, the CDR3 is TGTGCCAGCAGTGAACTAGGACAGGGGGCAGGTCAGCCCCAGCATTTT. As protein: CASSELGQGAGQPQHF. V is TRBV2 and J is TRBJ1-5; 11 nucleotides line up with TRBD1. V lost 2 bases to trimming and J lost 6 bases; unmatched junction nucleotides: 6. The CDR3 length is 16 residues. Germline values: CDR1 SNHLY, CDR2 FYNNEI.

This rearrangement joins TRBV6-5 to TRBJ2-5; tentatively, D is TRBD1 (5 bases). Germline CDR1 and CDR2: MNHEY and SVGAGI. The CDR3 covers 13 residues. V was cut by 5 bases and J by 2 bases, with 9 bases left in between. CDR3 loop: CASSPTVQETQYF. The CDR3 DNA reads TGTGCCAGCAGTCCGACAGTTCAAGAGACCCAGTACTTC.

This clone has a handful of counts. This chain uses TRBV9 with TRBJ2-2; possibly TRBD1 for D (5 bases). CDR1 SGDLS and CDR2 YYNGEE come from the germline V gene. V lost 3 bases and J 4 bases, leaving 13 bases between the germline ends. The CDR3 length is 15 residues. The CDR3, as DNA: TGTGCCAGCAGCGCCCCAGGGATCGGCACCGGGGAGCTGTTTTTT. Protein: CASSAPGIGTGELFF.

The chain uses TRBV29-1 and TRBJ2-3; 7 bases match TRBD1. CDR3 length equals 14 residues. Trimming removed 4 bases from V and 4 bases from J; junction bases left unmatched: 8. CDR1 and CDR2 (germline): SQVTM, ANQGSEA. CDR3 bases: TGCAGCGTTGGGGGGACAGCGACGCCAGATACGCAGTATTTT. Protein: CSVGGTATPDTQYF.

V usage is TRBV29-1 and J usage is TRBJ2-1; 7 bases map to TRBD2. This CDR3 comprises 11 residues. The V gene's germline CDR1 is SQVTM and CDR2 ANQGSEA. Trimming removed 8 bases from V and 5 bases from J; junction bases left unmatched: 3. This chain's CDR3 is CSTAGDNEQFF. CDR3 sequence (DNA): TGCAGCACCGCGGGGGACAATGAGCAGTTCTTC.

The CDR3 coding sequence is TGTGCCAGCAGTGAGGGACAGGGTGGTCAGCCCCAGCATTTT. It encodes CASSEGQGGQPQHF. The chain couples TRBV6-4 to TRBJ1-5, with 9 bases fitting TRBD1. The CDR3 runs 14 residues. The germline V gene encodes CDR1 MRHNA and CDR2 SNTAGT. Losses at the gene ends were 3 bases for V and 6 bases for J; bases not matched to a gene: 3.